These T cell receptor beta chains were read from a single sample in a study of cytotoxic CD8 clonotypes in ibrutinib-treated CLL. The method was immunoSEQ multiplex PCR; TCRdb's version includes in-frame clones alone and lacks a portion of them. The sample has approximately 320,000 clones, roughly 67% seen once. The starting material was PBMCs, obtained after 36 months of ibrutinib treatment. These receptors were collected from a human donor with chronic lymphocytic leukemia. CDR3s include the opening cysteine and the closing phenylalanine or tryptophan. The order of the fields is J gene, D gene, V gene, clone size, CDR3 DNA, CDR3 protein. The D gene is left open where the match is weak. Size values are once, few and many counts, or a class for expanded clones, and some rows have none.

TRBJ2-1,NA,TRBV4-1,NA,TGCGCCAGCAGCCAAGAGCAGGGGTACTACAATGAGCAGTTCTTC,CASSQEQGYYNEQFF
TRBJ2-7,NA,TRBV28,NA,TGTGCCAGCAGTTTATTGGGCGGGAACCCCTACGAGCAGTACTTC,CASSLLGGNPYEQYF
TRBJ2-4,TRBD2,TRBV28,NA,TGTGCCAGCAGTTTACCGGGACTAGCGGCGAAAAACATTCAGTACTTC,CASSLPGLAAKNIQYF
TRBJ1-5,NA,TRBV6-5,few,TGTGCCAGCCGGGGGCCCAATCAGCCCCAGCATTTT,CASRGPNQPQHF
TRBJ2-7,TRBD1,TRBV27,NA,TGTGCCAGCAGCCCGGGACAGTCAGCCTACGAGCAGTACTTC,CASSPGQSAYEQYF
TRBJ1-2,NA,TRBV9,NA,TGTGCCGGCGGATATGGCTACACCTTC,CAGGYGYTF
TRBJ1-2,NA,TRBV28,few,TGTGCCAGCAGTTTATCAGGGACACTCCATAACTATGGCTACACCTTC,CASSLSGTLHNYGYTF
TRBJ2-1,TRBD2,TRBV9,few,TGTGCCAGCAGCGTAGGCGGGAGGACAGCCTACAATGAGCAGTTCTTC,CASSVGGRTAYNEQFF
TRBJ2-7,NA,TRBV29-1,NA,TGCAGCGCTCCAATAGGGCAGTACTTC,CSAPIGQYF
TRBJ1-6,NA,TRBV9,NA,TGTGCCAGCAGGGGAGGGACGAGCAATTCACCCCTCCACTTT,CASRGGTSNSPLHF
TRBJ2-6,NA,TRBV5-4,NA,TGTGCCAGCAGCTTGGGCGTAGTGAGGAGCTCTGGGGCCAACGTCCTGACTTTC,CASSLGVVRSSGANVLTF
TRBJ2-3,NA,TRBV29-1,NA,TGCAGCGTTGCCCTAGCGTTGGATACGCAGTATTTT,CSVALALDTQYF
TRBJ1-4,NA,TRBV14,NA,TGTGCCAGCAGCCAGTTAAGGGCCGGCGTGCAGGCAACTAATGAAAAACTGTTTTTT,CASSQLRAGVQATNEKLFF
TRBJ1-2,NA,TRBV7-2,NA,TGTGCCAGCAGCAGCTTCGAAGACAGCATCTATGGCTACACCTTC,CASSSFEDSIYGYTF
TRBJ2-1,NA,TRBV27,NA,TGTGCCAGCAGTTTATTCGTTGGAGGGGACGCTGAGCAGTTCTTC,CASSLFVGGDAEQFF
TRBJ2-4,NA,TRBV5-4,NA,TGTGCCAGCAGCTTGGTGGCAGAAAGGAACATTCAGTACTTC,CASSLVAERNIQYF
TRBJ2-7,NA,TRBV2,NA,TGTGCCAGCAGGGACAACCACTACGAGCAGTACTTC,CASRDNHYEQYF
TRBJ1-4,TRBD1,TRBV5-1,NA,TGCGCCAGCAGCTTGCAGGGGGGGAATGAAAAACTGTTTTTT,CASSLQGGNEKLFF
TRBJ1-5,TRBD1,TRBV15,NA,TGTGCCACCAGCTTATGGCCCGGACAGGGGGCCGGCAATCAGCCCCAGCATTTT,CATSLWPGQGAGNQPQHF
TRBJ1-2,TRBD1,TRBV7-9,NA,TGTGCCAGCAGCTTAGGTGCGACAGGGTCGTACTATGGCTACACCTTC,CASSLGATGSYYGYTF
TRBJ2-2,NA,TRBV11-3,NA,TGTGCCAGCAGCTCGAGAGTCGGGGAGCTGTTTTTT,CASSSRVGELFF
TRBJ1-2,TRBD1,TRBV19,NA,TGTGCCAGTAGGGAGACAGGGGTGGCCTATGGCTACACCTTC,CASRETGVAYGYTF
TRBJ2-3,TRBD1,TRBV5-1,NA,TGCGCCAGCAGCACGCAACAGGGGGCCACAGATACGCAGTATTTT,CASSTQQGATDTQYF
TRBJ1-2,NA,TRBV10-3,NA,TGTGCCATCACCCCGACGGTGAGCTATGGCTACACCTTC,CAITPTVSYGYTF
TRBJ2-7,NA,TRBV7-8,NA,TGTGCCAGCAGCCCTGGCGTGGCAGCTACCTACGAGCAGTACTTC,CASSPGVAATYEQYF
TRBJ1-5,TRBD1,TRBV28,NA,TGTGCCAGCAGTTTTACCCGGACAGGGGGTAGCAATCAGCCCCAGCATTTT,CASSFTRTGGSNQPQHF
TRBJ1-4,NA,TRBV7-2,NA,TGTGCCAGCAGTAGAACCGGGGGGCTGGGTGAAAAACTGTTTTTT,CASSRTGGLGEKLFF
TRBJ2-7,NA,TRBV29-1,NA,TGCAGCGTTGAGACAGGATGGGGCCGTAGCTCCTACGAGCAGTACTTC,CSVETGWGRSSYEQYF
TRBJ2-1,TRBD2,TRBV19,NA,TGTGCCAGTAGTATGTTGGGCGGGAGGGGGAATGAGCAGTTCTTC,CASSMLGGRGNEQFF
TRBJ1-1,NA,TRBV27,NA,TGTGCCAGCAGGCAACAGGGTAACACTGAAGCTTTCTTT,CASRQQGNTEAFF
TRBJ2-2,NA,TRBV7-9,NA,TGTGCCAGCAGCATCATTCGGATTACCGGGGAGCTGTTTTTT,CASSIIRITGELFF
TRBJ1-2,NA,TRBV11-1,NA,TGTGCCAGCAGCCTAGGGAGCGGCCTTACGGCCTTCGTTGGCTACACCTTC,CASSLGSGLTAFVGYTF
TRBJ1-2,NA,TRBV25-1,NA,TGTGCCAGCAGTGAGGCGGGCAGGCCGGATGGCTACACCTTC,CASSEAGRPDGYTF
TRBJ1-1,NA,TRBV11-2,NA,TGTGCCAGCATGAGAAACACTGAAGCTTTCTTT,CASMRNTEAFF
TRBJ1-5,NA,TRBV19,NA,TGTGCCAGTAGTATAGTTTGGGGGCTTAGCAATCAGCCCCAGCATTTT,CASSIVWGLSNQPQHF
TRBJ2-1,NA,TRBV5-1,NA,TGCGCCAGCAGCTTGATCCGCAATGAGCAGTTCTTC,CASSLIRNEQFF
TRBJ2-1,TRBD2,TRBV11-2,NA,TGTGCCAGCAGCGCCCACGAAACATACGGGAGGGCTGGGGATAATGAGCAGTTCTTC,CASSAHETYGRAGDNEQFF
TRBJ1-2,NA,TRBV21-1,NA,TGTGCCAGCAGCAAAGGTGGCCTATTCCTCCGGGGCTACACCTTC,CASSKGGLFLRGYTF
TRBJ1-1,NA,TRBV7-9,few,TGTGCCAGCAGCTTAGACGTAGGAGACACTGAAGCTTTCTTT,CASSLDVGDTEAFF
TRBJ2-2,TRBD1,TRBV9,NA,TGTGCCAGCAGCGCACGGGACAGGTGGACCGGGGAGCTGTTTTTT,CASSARDRWTGELFF
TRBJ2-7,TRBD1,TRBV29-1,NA,TGCAGCGCGGCAGGGACAGGCTACGAGCAGTACTTC,CSAAGTGYEQYF
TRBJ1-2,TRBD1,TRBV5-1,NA,TGCGCCAGCAGCCGGCCGACAGGGGGCGGTGGCTATGGCTACACCTTC,CASSRPTGGGGYGYTF
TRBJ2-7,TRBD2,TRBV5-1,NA,TGCGCCAGCAGCTTGGGCGGGGGTCCCTACGAGCAGTACTTC,CASSLGGGPYEQYF
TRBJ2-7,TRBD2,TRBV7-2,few,TGTGCCAGCAGCCGACTAGCCAACTACGAGCAGTACTTC,CASSRLANYEQYF
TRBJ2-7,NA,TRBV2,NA,TGTGCCAGCAGTGGGCAGAGTTTACTTTACGAGCAGTACTTC,CASSGQSLLYEQYF
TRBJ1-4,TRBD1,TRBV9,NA,TGTGCCAGCAGCGCCTCAGGGGGCCTTAATGAAAAACTGTTTTTT,CASSASGGLNEKLFF
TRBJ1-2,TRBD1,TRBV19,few,TGTGCCAGTAGTATAGGATCGGACAGGCCCGACTATGGCTACACCTTC,CASSIGSDRPDYGYTF
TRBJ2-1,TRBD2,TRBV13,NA,TGTGCCAGCAGCTTGCTAGCGGGAGGCTACAATGAGCAGTTCTTC,CASSLLAGGYNEQFF
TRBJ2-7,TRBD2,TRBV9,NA,TGTGCCAGCAGCCCCAGGACTAGCGGGGACGAGCAGTACTTC,CASSPRTSGDEQYF
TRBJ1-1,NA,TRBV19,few,TGTGCCAGTTCCCATTTGGGCAGCATGAACACTGAAGCTTTCTTT,CASSHLGSMNTEAFF
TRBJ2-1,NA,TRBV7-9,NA,TGTGCCAGCAGCTTAATTATGGCGGGTGAGCAGTTCTTC,CASSLIMAGEQFF
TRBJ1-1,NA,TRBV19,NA,TGTGCCAGCCGTCCAGGCGTCACTGAAGCTTTCTTT,CASRPGVTEAFF
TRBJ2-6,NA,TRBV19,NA,TGTGCCACCACAAAGGGGGTGACCTCTGGGGCCAACGTCCTGACTTTC,CATTKGVTSGANVLTF
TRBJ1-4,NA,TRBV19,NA,TGTGCCACCAAGGCCACTGCAACTAATGAAAAACTGTTTTTT,CATKATATNEKLFF